The next 18 T cell receptor beta chains were all read from a single sample in a study of graft-versus-host responses after intestinal transplantation. These TCRs are of unknown antigen specificity. The repertoire was sequenced with immunoSEQ multiplex PCR; TCRdb's copy has only in-frame clones and lacks some. The repertoire consists of some 110,000 clones, with around nine tenths occurring once and the leading ten covering roughly 0.23%. Here the sequenced sample was unstimulated CD4+ T cells sorted from spleen or lymph node cells, taken before transplant. The receptor set was obtained from a human donor who was the organ donor for an intestinal transplant.

The chain joins TRBV20-1 to TRBJ2-7; 8 bases fit TRBD2. Germline CDR1 DFQATT, CDR2 SNEGSKA (reference sequence). This CDR3 has 11 amino acids. The V segment lost 3 bases and the J segment 6 bases; nucleotides outside the gene matches: 1. The CDR3 loop is CSASGRAEQYF. The CDR3 nucleotides are TGCAGTGCTAGCGGGAGGGCCGAGCAGTACTTC.

This chain joins TRBV7-9 and TRBJ1-2; the match to TRBD1 covers 7 bases. Germline CDR1 reads SEHNR; CDR2 reads FQNEAQ (reference sequence). V lost 3 bases and J lost 8; bases outside the gene matches: 6. CDR3 size: 13 residues. CDR3 loop: CASSFRTGWGYTF. The CDR3 DNA is TGTGCCAGCAGCTTTAGGACAGGATGGGGCTACACCTTC.

This chain connects TRBV9 to TRBJ2-6, with 7 bases matching TRBD1. Germline values: CDR1 SGDLS, CDR2 YYNGEE. The CDR3 covers 22 residues. J was trimmed by 3 bases and V by 5 bases; bases with no gene match: 26. CDR3 coding DNA: TGTGCCAGCAGACAGCCCCCGCTTAGACAGGGCTCCTTCTACGGTGGGGCCAACGTCCTGACTTTC. It codes for CASRQPPLRQGSFYGGANVLTF.

The chain couples TRBV7-9 to TRBJ1-1; D remains unclear. CDR3 size: 12 residues. Germline CDR1 is SEHNR and CDR2 is FQNEAQ (reference sequence). Between the trimmed V and J ends, which lost 7 bases and 4 bases, there was a span of 10 bases. CDR3 nucleotides: TGTGCCAGCACCAGAGTGGGCACTGAAGCTTTCTTT. Protein: CASTRVGTEAFF.

This CDR3 is CASSPGQTGADTQYF. The CDR3 DNA reads as TGTGCCAGCAGCCCGGGACAGACGGGTGCAGATACGCAGTATTTT. The chain recombines TRBV13 with TRBJ2-3, with 7 bases that match TRBD1. J was trimmed by 4 bases and V by 5 bases; bases with no gene match: 9. CDR3 length: 15 amino acids. CDR1 is PRHDT, CDR2 FYEKMQ, per germline (reference sequence).

Only one count was recorded for this clone. The chain combines TRBV5-4 with TRBJ2-2; TRBD2 matches 7 bases. Trimming cost V 0 bases and J 3 bases; bases outside gene matches: 5. The germline V gene has CDR1 SGHNT and CDR2 YYREEE (reference sequence). This CDR3 is built from 16 residues. The DNA for the CDR3 is TGTGCCAGCAGCTTGGGGGCAGGGAGGGACACCGGGGAGCTGTTTTTT. Amino acid sequence: CASSLGAGRDTGELFF.

This chain uses TRBV7-2 with TRBJ2-1; D could derive from TRBD1 or TRBD2 (6 bases each). Trimming removed 4 bases at V and 9 bases at J, with 16 bases between. Germline CDR1 reads SGHTA; CDR2 reads FQGNSA. The CDR3 loop spans 14 amino acids. The CDR3 DNA reads as TGTGCCAGCAGCTCAGAGGGGGGTCCGAGTGAGCAGTTCTTC. This codes for CASSSEGGPSEQFF. Full variable domain (missing parts from reference TRBV7-2 and TRBJ2-1): GAGVSQSPSNKVTEKGKDVELRCDPISGHTALYWYRQSLGQGLEFLIYFQGNSAPDKSGLPSDRFSAERTGGSVSTLTIQRTQQEDSAVYLCASSSEGGPSEQFFGPGTRLTVL.

CDR3 region: CASSPGRIQETQYF. The CDR3 bases are TGCGCCAGCAGCCCCGGACGGATACAAGAGACCCAGTACTTC. The chain uses TRBV5-1 and TRBJ2-5; D unresolved. Per the germline V gene, CDR1 is SGHRS and CDR2 is YFSETQ. V was shortened by 4 bases and J by 2 bases, with 12 bases between the two germline ends. This CDR3 comprises 14 residues.

There are a few counts of this clone. This chain links TRBV11-3 with TRBJ2-7, with 13 nucleotides matching TRBD2. From germline, CDR1 is SGHNT and CDR2 YENEEA. The CDR3 totals 15 residues. V lost 1 base and J lost 4; bases outside the gene matches: 1. The CDR3 reads CASSLGTSGSYEQYF. Here the CDR3 DNA reads TGTGCCAGCAGCTTAGGGACTAGCGGGAGTTACGAGCAGTACTTC.

V gene TRBV2 combines with J gene TRBJ2-2, with D tentatively TRBD1 (6 bases). The V end was cut by 6 bases, the J end by 4 bases, with 15 bases between. The germline V gene encodes CDR1 SNHLY and CDR2 FYNNEI. The CDR3 is 15 residues long. The chain's CDR3 is CASRARGQFTGELFF. Written as DNA, the CDR3 is TGTGCCAGCAGGGCAAGGGGACAATTCACCGGGGAGCTGTTTTTT.

The J gene is TRBJ2-3, the V gene TRBV2; 10 positions agree with TRBD1. Trimming cost V 5 bases and J 3 bases; bases outside gene matches: 2. There are 14 residues in the CDR3. Germline V gene lookup returns CDR1 SNHLY and CDR2 FYNNEI. CDR3 nucleotides: TGTGCCAGCAGTCGGACAGGGGGTACAGATACGCAGTATTTT. This gives the protein CASSRTGGTDTQYF.

The gene calls are TRBV6-6 and TRBJ1-5, with D perhaps matching TRBD1 (5 bases). Per the germline V gene, CDR1 is MNHNY and CDR2 is SVGAGI (reference sequence). Trimming took off 2 bases at V and 6 bases at J, with 14 bases between the two ends. CDR3 length equals 15 residues. The DNA of the CDR3 is TGTGCCAGCAGTTACGCGGGGCAGGGCCGTCAGCCCCAGCATTTT. It is translated as CASSYAGQGRQPQHF.

The chain links TRBV4-1 to TRBJ2-7; 7 bases map to TRBD2. V dropped 4 bases and J dropped 4; count of bases not matched to a gene: 10. Germline CDR1 is MGHRA and CDR2 is YSYEKL. The CDR3 totals 15 residues. The CDR3 region has the DNA TGCGCCAGCAGCCCCCGCGAAGCGGGATTTTACGAGCAGTACTTC. Its protein is CASSPREAGFYEQYF.

The chain carries TRBV19 and TRBJ2-7, with D possibly matching TRBD2 (6 bases). The CDR3 totals 16 residues. Germline V gene sequence: CDR1 LNHDA, CDR2 SQIVND (reference sequence). V lost 3 bases and J lost 5, with 20 bases in between. CDR3 region: CASSIGLRGPRNEQYF. As DNA, the CDR3 is TGTGCCAGTAGTATTGGTTTGCGGGGTCCCCGTAACGAGCAGTACTTC.

This chain connects TRBV6-1 to TRBJ2-6, with 9 bases matching TRBD1. This CDR3 region has 19 residues. V trimming: 1 base; J trimming: 5 bases; junction bases outside the gene matches: 12. Germline-derived CDR1 and CDR2 are MNHNS and SASEGT. CDR3 nucleotide sequence: TGTGCCAGCAGTGAAGAGGTTCGAACAGGGGGCGCGAGGGCCAACGTCCTGACTTTC. It encodes CASSEEVRTGGARANVLTF.

The CDR3 spells CASRGQGQETQYF. The CDR3, as DNA: TGTGCCAGCAGGGGACAGGGCCAAGAGACCCAGTACTTC. The V and J genes are TRBV6-5 and TRBJ2-5, with 9 positions matching TRBD1. CDR3 length: 13 amino acids. Germline V gives CDR1 MNHEY, CDR2 SVGAGI. With 6 bases clipped from V and 1 base from J, the junction kept 0 bases outside the gene matches.

In this sample, this clone turned up a few times. The chain uses TRBV19 and TRBJ1-5, with D unclear. The CDR3 length is 10 residues. Germline CDR1 reads LNHDA; CDR2 reads SQIVND (reference sequence). Trimming took 7 bases from V and 7 from J, leaving 5 bases between them. The CDR3 DNA follows: TGTGCCAGTAATCGACAGCCCCAGCATTTT. Translation: CASNRQPQHF.

The genes are TRBV21-1 and TRBJ2-3; the table gives TRBD1 as D, unverified against the DNA. TRBV21-1 is termed a pseudogene. The CDR3 has 16 residues. CDR3 loop: CASSKARDRGPDTQYF. CDR3 sequence (DNA): TGTGCCAGCAGCAAAGCCCGGGACAGGGGCCCAGATACGCAGTATTTT.